This T cell receptor (beta chain) came from a study of CDR3 diversity in severe acne (dated by TCRdb to about 2019). Receptor libraries were prepared by PCR. For sequencing, an Illumina HiSeq 2000 was employed. TCRdb's own reprocessing of the public reads used fastp at Q25 and MiXCR and kept productive beta chains. CDR3 protein sequences are deduplicated, and each keeps its most common genes and DNA. This sample lists 65,000 to 95,000 distinct CDR3 sequences; around 50% were detected once. Roughly an eighth of the sample lies in the top ten. The CDR3 goes from the cysteine to the phenylalanine over 16 residues. The sequence is cut down to CDR3 DNA, 48 bases in frame from base 1. CDR1 and CDR2 are read off the germline V gene as MGHDK and SYGVNS. A distance of 24 bases separates the germline ends of V and J, which lose 8 bases and 5 bases respectively. A word on this clonotype: It lacks a known antigen. Per-base qualities were not stored, and no clone one base away is much larger.

This receptor chain uses TRBV25-1 and TRBJ2-5; TRBD1 is a possible D gene, resting on 6 matching bases. Input material: blood. The receptor comes from a male donor in good health, without acne. DNA sequence: TGTGCCAGCGGCATAACAGGGACCTGGGCACTGGAGACCCAGTACTTC. Its product reads: CASGITGTWALETQYF.